This T cell receptor beta chain was obtained from a study of OX40 agonist ivuxolimab in advanced cancers. With autoimmune disease history or systemic immunosuppression, patients were excluded. The CDR3 is made up of 12 amino acids. Germline loops: CDR1 MDHEN, CDR2 SYDVKM. V shed 7 bases and J shed 2 bases, with 8 bases lying between them. Profiling relied on immunoSEQ multiplex PCR, and the TCRdb table lists in-frame clones only, not all of them. The table has tens of thousands of clones, approximately 90% seen once. The chain joins TRBV28 to TRBJ1-2; D is unclear. This receptor was identified in an adult with an advanced solid tumor such as melanoma, head and neck, liver or kidney cancer. Specimen: CD4+ or CD8+ T cells sorted from blood, collected in a trial of the OX40 agonist ivuxolimab. The CDR3 DNA reads TGTGCCAGCACCCAGGCGAACTATGGCTACACCTTC. Its translation: CASTQANYGYTF.